These 25 T cell receptor beta chains originate from one sample sequenced in a study of control samples from healthy donors and cancer patients. The data were produced by immunoSEQ multiplex PCR, yet TCRdb's version contains in-frame clones alone and is incomplete. The profile shows about 85,000 clones, approximately 88% of them singletons. The sequenced sample was blood. These receptor sequences come from a woman aged 55 to 70 in good health.

V is TRBV28 and J is TRBJ2-1; D ambiguous. Between the trimmed V and J ends, which lost 8 bases and 9 bases, there was a span of 11 bases. The CDR3 sequence is 11 residues long. Germline assignment: CDR1 MDHEN and CDR2 SYDVKM. Written as DNA, the CDR3 is TGTGCCAGCGTAGCCCTAGGTGAGCAGTTCTTC. Translation gives CASVALGEQFF. Based on the CDR3 plus reference TRBV28 and TRBJ2-1, the full variable domain is DVKVTQSSRYLVKRTGEKVFLECVQDMDHENMFWYRQDPGLGLRLIYFSYDVKMKEKGDIPEGYSVSREKKERFSLILESASTNQTSMYLCASVALGEQFFGPGTRLTVL.

This sequence joins TRBV4-2 and TRBJ1-4; D unresolved. This CDR3 spans 19 amino acids. The V and J ends lost 3 bases and 5 bases respectively, with 25 bases between them. Germline V lookup: CDR1 LGHNA, CDR2 YNFKEQ. The CDR3 protein is CASSHSYLTRRGGNEKLFF. In DNA form, the CDR3 reads TGTGCCAGCAGCCACTCTTACCTCACCCGCAGAGGAGGGAATGAAAAACTGTTTTTT.

The chain employs TRBV28 and TRBJ2-3; D possibly corresponds to TRBD2 (7 bases). In germline, CDR1 is MDHEN, CDR2 SYDVKM. V was pared by 6 bases and J by 3 bases, with 13 bases between. The CDR3 totals 14 residues. The CDR3 sequence is CASSLRGGTDTQYF. CDR3 in DNA: TGTGCCAGCAGCCTCAGGGGAGGGACAGATACGCAGTATTTT.

This clone was observed a single time. The V gene is TRBV5-1, the J gene TRBJ1-5, with 7 bases fitting TRBD1. Germline CDR1 reads SGHRS; CDR2 reads YFSETQ. The V segment lost 0 bases and the J segment 3 bases; nucleotides outside the gene matches: 3. This CDR3 comprises 15 residues. This CDR3 is CASSLGGGANQPQHF. CDR3 coding DNA: TGCGCCAGCAGCTTGGGAGGGGGCGCCAATCAGCCCCAGCATTTT.

The chain couples TRBV7-9 to TRBJ1-1, with D possibly matching TRBD1 (6 bases). The CDR3 is 17 residues long. Germline V gene data show CDR1 as SEHNR and CDR2 as FQNEAQ (reference sequence). V lost 5 bases and J 3 bases, leaving 22 bases between the germline ends. The CDR3: CASSPRTGNGVDTEAFF. In DNA form, the CDR3 reads TGTGCCAGCAGCCCCCGCACAGGGAACGGAGTGGACACTGAAGCTTTCTTT.

This clone has a handful of counts. The chain combines TRBV7-9 with TRBJ2-3; possibly TRBD1 for D (6 bases). Trimming removed 5 bases from V and 2 bases from J, with 20 bases in between. The germline V gene encodes CDR1 SEHNR and CDR2 FQNEAQ (reference sequence). The CDR3 length is 17 residues. CDR3 DNA: TGTGCCAGCAGCGCAAAGGGACACCCCCGATTCACAGATACGCAGTATTTT. Its translation is CASSAKGHPRFTDTQYF. Complete variable domain (other parts from reference TRBV7-9 and TRBJ2-3): DTGVSQNPRHKITKRGQNVTFRCDPISEHNRLYWYRQTLGQGPEFLTYFQNEAQLEKSRLLSDRFSAERPKGSFSTLEIQRTEQGDSAMYLCASSAKGHPRFTDTQYFGPGTRLTVL.

V gene TRBV5-1 combines with J gene TRBJ2-1, with D possibly being TRBD1 or TRBD2 (5 bases each). The CDR3 runs to 13 residues. The V gene lost 4 bases and the J gene lost 9 bases, with 14 bases spanning the gap. Germline assignment: CDR1 SGHRS and CDR2 YFSETQ. DNA for the CDR3: TGCGCCAGCAGCACCACCGAGGGGATTGAGCAGTTCTTC. This codes for CASSTTEGIEQFF.

The chain is built from TRBV18 and TRBJ1-2, with D uncertain. Trimming shortened V by 4 bases and J by 8 bases, and 17 bases separated the two germline ends. Germline V lookup: CDR1 KGHSH, CDR2 LQKENI. The CDR3 has 14 amino acids. The CDR3 sequence: CASSRDTGFYGYTF. The CDR3 nucleotides read TGTGCCAGCTCACGCGACACTGGGTTTTACGGCTACACCTTC.

The genes are TRBV10-3 and TRBJ2-7, with no clear D. There are 12 residues in the CDR3. The germline V gene encodes CDR1 ENHRY and CDR2 SYGVKD. V was shortened by 5 bases and J by 1 base, with 6 bases between the two germline ends. CDR3 sequence reads: CAISPQSYEQYF. The CDR3 bases are TGTGCCATCAGTCCTCAGTCCTACGAGCAGTACTTC.

About this clone: Likely a read error: the CDR3 ends without its conserved phenylalanine or tryptophan. No DNA is shown, since the ends of the CDR3 on it are uncertain; the CDR3 is the one TCRdb lists. The chain's CDR3 is CASNRFLG. The chain couples TRBV10-1 to TRBJ2-7. From its first to its last residue, the CDR3 has 8 amino acids. Germline loops: CDR1 WNHNN, CDR2 SYGVQD (reference sequence).

The chain employs TRBV3-1 (or the pseudogene TRBV3-2) and TRBJ2-1; possible D gene TRBD1, 5 bases. V was shortened by 6 bases and J by 2 bases, with 17 bases between the two germline ends. Germline V CDR1 and CDR2: LGHDT, YNNKEL (reference sequence). The CDR3 sequence is 16 residues long. The CDR3 nucleotides read TGTGCCAGCAGTCCCAGCGACAGAATAGCCTACAATGAGCAGTTCTTC. Translating it yields CASSPSDRIAYNEQFF.

The gene calls are TRBV6-5 and TRBJ1-6; D is undetermined. There are 16 residues in the CDR3. Germline V CDR1 and CDR2: MNHEY, SVGAGI. The V gene lost 0 bases and the J gene lost 1 base, with 7 bases spanning the gap. CDR3: CASSYSKTSYNSPLHF. The CDR3 DNA reads TGTGCCAGCAGTTACTCGAAGACGTCCTATAATTCACCCCTCCACTTT.

Details on this clone: Additional DNA sequences in this sample encode the identical CDR3. V is TRBV18 and J is TRBJ2-1, with 7 positions matching TRBD1. Germline V gene lookup returns CDR1 KGHSH and CDR2 LQKENI. Trimming at V came to 3 bases and at J to 1 base, leaving 0 bases not matched to a gene. The CDR3 runs to 14 residues. The CDR3 bases are TGTGCCAGCTCACCGGGACAGTCCTACAATGAGCAGTTCTTC. Protein sequence: CASSPGQSYNEQFF. The full variable domain, completed using reference TRBV18 and TRBJ2-1, is NAGVMQNPRHLVRRRGQEARLRCSPMKGHSHVYWYRQLPEEGLKFMVYLQKENIIDESGMPKERFSAEFPKEGPSILRIQQVVRGDSAAYFCASSPGQSYNEQFFGPGTRLTVL.

The genes are TRBV25-1 and TRBJ1-6; D remains unclear. This CDR3 is built from 16 residues. The ends were cut back, 2 bases at V and 7 bases at J, with 15 bases in the middle. Germline CDR1 and CDR2: MGHDK and SYGVNS. Here the CDR3 reads CASSENYSRANSPLHF. The CDR3 DNA sequence: TGTGCCAGCAGTGAAAATTACAGCCGGGCCAATTCACCCCTCCACTTT.

The chain has TRBV9 and TRBJ1-1; no reliable D call. The CDR3 consists of 14 residues. The ends were cut back, 6 bases at V and 3 bases at J, with 15 bases in the middle. Germline V lookup: CDR1 SGDLS, CDR2 YYNGEE. The CDR3 DNA reads TGTGCCAGCACCCGATGGGATCGCGACACTGAAGCTTTCTTT. This sequence encodes CASTRWDRDTEAFF. Looking up the rest from reference TRBV9 and TRBJ1-1 gives the full variable domain: DSGVTQTPKHLITATGQRVTLRCSPRSGDLSVYWYQQSLDQGLQFLIQYYNGEERAKGNILERFSAQQFPDLHSELNLSSLELGDSALYFCASTRWDRDTEAFFGQGTRLTVV.

This chain joins TRBV18 and TRBJ2-2, with 7 bases fitting TRBD1. CDR1 and CDR2 from the germline V gene are KGHSH and LQKENI. The CDR3 covers 16 residues. J was trimmed by 0 bases and V by 5 bases; bases with no gene match: 6. CDR3 sequence (DNA): TGTGCCAGCTCAACGGGACAGATCGCGAACACCGGGGAGCTGTTTTTT. Residues: CASSTGQIANTGELFF.

The V gene is TRBV2, the J gene TRBJ1-2; D not certain. The CDR3 extends over 13 amino acids. Germline CDR1 reads SNHLY; CDR2 reads FYNNEI. Trimming removed 6 bases at V and 2 bases at J, with 10 bases between. CDR3 nucleotide sequence: TGTGCCAGCAGGACGGACGGGAACTATGGCTACACCTTC. Its protein product is CASRTDGNYGYTF.

The gene calls are TRBV14 and TRBJ2-1; D gene unclear. This CDR3 has 12 residues. V was pared by 0 bases and J by 14 bases, with 11 bases between. In germline, CDR1 is SGHDN, CDR2 FVKESK. CDR3 DNA sequence: TGTGCCAGCAGCCAAGATCGGAACTGGGAGTTCTTC. Translated: CASSQDRNWEFF.

J is TRBJ1-1 and V is TRBV2; possible D gene TRBD1, 6 bases. CDR3 length equals 15 residues. The germline gives CDR1 SNHLY, CDR2 FYNNEI. V lost 4 bases to trimming and J lost 1 base, with 13 bases between them. CDR3 region: CASSGHRAKNTEAFF. The CDR3 DNA sequence: TGTGCCAGCAGTGGCCACAGGGCAAAGAACACTGAAGCTTTCTTT.

The V and J genes are TRBV20-1 and TRBJ2-5; D is possibly TRBD1 (7 bases). The CDR3 is 14 amino acids. The V and J ends lost 3 bases and 2 bases respectively, with 13 bases between them. In germline, CDR1 is DFQATT, CDR2 SNEGSKA (reference sequence). CDR3 region: CSASRQGGQETQYF. The CDR3 region has the DNA TGCAGTGCTAGTCGACAGGGAGGACAAGAGACCCAGTACTTC.

The rearrangement joins TRBV5-1 to TRBJ1-2; TRBD1 is a possible D gene (5 bases). CDR3 size: 15 residues. Trimming cost V 0 bases and J 4 bases, with 13 bases left between them. Looked up from germline, CDR1 is SGHRS and CDR2 is YFSETQ. Written as DNA, the CDR3 is TGCGCCAGCAGCTTGGATGTGGCAGGGCCCTATGGCTACACCTTC. Translated: CASSLDVAGPYGYTF.

This clone is medium-sized by share. V usage is TRBV12-5 and J usage is TRBJ1-3; D not certain. The CDR3 length is 15 residues. Trimming removed 2 bases at V and 0 bases at J, with 8 bases between. From germline, CDR1 is LGHNT and CDR2 FRNRAP. The CDR3 DNA follows: TGTGCTAGTGGTTTGACGAGCAGCTCTGGAAACACCATATATTTT. Its protein is CASGLTSSSGNTIYF.

The rearrangement joins TRBV11-3 to TRBJ1-2, with D perhaps matching TRBD1 (5 bases). The CDR3 sequence is 14 residues long. V shed 1 base and J shed 0 bases, with 6 bases lying between them. Germline assignment: CDR1 SGHNT and CDR2 YENEEA. The CDR3 DNA reads as TGTGCCAGCAGCTTAGGACAGTCTAACTATGGCTACACCTTC. Residues: CASSLGQSNYGYTF.

This sequence joins TRBV24-1 and TRBJ2-3, with 7 bases fitting TRBD2. V was clipped by 7 bases and J by 0 bases; unmatched bases: 9. The CDR3 is 16 amino acids. CDR1 is KGHDR and CDR2 is SFDVKD in the germline V gene. CDR3 DNA sequence: TGTGCCACCAGGGGGGGGGATTACCCTAGCACAGATACGCAGTATTTT. As protein: CATRGGDYPSTDTQYF.

A single count supports this clone. The V and J genes are TRBV30 and TRBJ2-7; 9 bases agree with TRBD1. From germline, CDR1 is GTSNPN and CDR2 SVGIG (reference sequence). The CDR3 contains 14 residues. The J segment lost 5 bases and the V segment lost 3 bases, leaving 8 bases of the junction unmatched. The CDR3 protein is CAWSQPGQGNEQYF. The CDR3 region has the DNA TGTGCCTGGAGCCAGCCGGGACAGGGAAACGAGCAGTACTTC.